The 17 T cell receptor beta chains below were found in one sample sequenced in a study of Tregs in tolerant kidney transplant recipients. Produced via immunoSEQ multiplex PCR; TCRdb's table is partial and in-frame only. The data show some 50,000 clones, 89% seen once. Related graft donors supplied nonmyeloablative bone marrow transplants, and mixed chimerism was transient. Sample: CD8+ T cells from blood (PBMCs), taken 12 months after the transplant. The source is a human patient who received a combined kidney and bone marrow transplant. The graft donor may have contributed some T cells.

J is TRBJ2-3 and V is TRBV7-3, with 7 positions matching TRBD2. J was trimmed by 4 bases and V by 5 bases; bases with no gene match: 15. CDR3 length equals 17 residues. Germline V gives CDR1 SGHTA, CDR2 FQGTGA. This CDR3 is CASSPEPWAGVPDTQYF. As DNA, the CDR3 is TGTGCCAGCAGCCCTGAACCTTGGGCGGGAGTCCCAGATACGCAGTATTTT.

The chain joins TRBV29-1 to TRBJ1-2; the match to TRBD1 covers 8 bases. V shed 6 bases, J shed 8 bases, and the junction held 5 bases outside the gene matches. CDR1 is SQVTM, CDR2 ANQGSEA, per germline. The length of the CDR3 is 11 residues. This CDR3 is CSVATGDGYTF. DNA for the CDR3: TGCAGCGTAGCGACAGGGGACGGCTACACCTTC.

This chain joins TRBV30 and TRBJ2-1; 11 nucleotides match TRBD2. Germline V lookup: CDR1 GTSNPN, CDR2 SVGIG (reference sequence). The CDR3 loop spans 15 amino acids. Trimming at V came to 4 bases and at J to 4 bases, leaving 6 bases not matched to a gene. The CDR3, as DNA: TGTGCCTGGATACCGGGACTAGCGGATTACAATGAGCAGTTCTTC. This sequence encodes CAWIPGLADYNEQFF.

The genes are TRBV7-6 and TRBJ2-7; 8 nucleotides match TRBD2. Per germline, CDR1 SGHVS and CDR2 FNYEAQ. The CDR3 length is 15 residues. The V gene end was trimmed by 1 base and the J gene end by 6 bases; junction bases not matched to a gene: 8. CDR3 sequence: CASSLEAGGAFEQYF. The CDR3 coding sequence is TGTGCCAGCAGCTTAGAGGCCGGGGGGGCTTTCGAGCAGTACTTC.

The chain combines TRBV7-3 with TRBJ2-3, with D possibly being TRBD1 (5 bases). The V gene lost 2 bases and the J gene lost 4 bases, with 7 bases spanning the gap. Germline-derived CDR1 and CDR2 are SGHTA and FQGTGA. The CDR3 loop spans 13 amino acids. CDR3 nucleotide sequence: TGTGCCAGCAGCTTACAGGGTCCAGATACGCAGTATTTT. As protein: CASSLQGPDTQYF.

Here the CDR3 reads CASSPNPRTSRSDTQYF. The CDR3 nucleotides are TGTGCCAGCAGTCCCAACCCCCGGACTAGCCGGTCGGATACGCAGTATTTT. The V gene is TRBV7-2, the J gene TRBJ2-3; 8 bases agree with TRBD2. The CDR3 is 17 amino acids. Germline CDR1 and CDR2: SGHTA and FQGNSA. The V and J ends lost 6 bases and 6 bases, in that order; junction bases with no gene match: 17.

This chain joins TRBV4-3 and TRBJ2-1; 8 bases map to TRBD2. Trimming took 1 base from V and 3 from J; bases not matched to a gene: 14. CDR1 is LGHNA, CDR2 YSLEER, per germline. The CDR3 spans 19 residues. Here the CDR3 reads CASSQVKHPGLELYNEQFF. The CDR3 DNA reads TGCGCCAGCAGCCAAGTAAAGCATCCGGGACTAGAACTCTACAATGAGCAGTTCTTC.

This clone was seen only once. The chain couples TRBV4-1 to TRBJ2-1; no clear D gene. The CDR3 sequence is 12 residues long. Germline V gene sequence: CDR1 MGHRA, CDR2 YSYEKL. Trimming removed 1 base at V and 7 bases at J, with 5 bases between. The CDR3: CASSQATNEQFF. The CDR3 nucleotides are TGCGCCAGCAGCCAAGCTACTAATGAGCAGTTCTTC.

This clone was counted once. The J gene is TRBJ2-7, the V gene TRBV7-6, with 7 nucleotides matching TRBD2. Germline assignment: CDR1 SGHVS and CDR2 FNYEAQ. The ends lost 1 base at V and 12 bases at J; junction bases unmatched: 3. This CDR3 spans 11 amino acids. CDR3 in amino acids: CASSLGTRLYF. For the CDR3, the DNA is TGTGCCAGCAGCTTAGGGACTAGGCTGTACTTC.

V gene TRBV18 combines with J gene TRBJ1-2; D may be TRBD1 (5 bases). With 10 bases removed from V and 4 bases from J, the gap between germline ends came to 13 bases. Germline CDR1 KGHSH, CDR2 LQKENI. The CDR3 length is 12 residues. The CDR3 reads CAIFTGAYGYTF. In DNA, the CDR3 is TGTGCCATCTTTACAGGAGCCTATGGCTACACCTTC. Full variable domain (missing parts from reference TRBV18 and TRBJ1-2): NAGVMQNPRHLVRRRGQEARLRCSPMKGHSHVYWYRQLPEEGLKFMVYLQKENIIDESGMPKERFSAEFPKEGPSILRIQQVVRGDSAAYFCAIFTGAYGYTFGSGTRLTVV.

The chain is built from TRBV5-6 and TRBJ2-7; TRBD2 matches at 7 bases. Germline-derived CDR1 and CDR2 are SGHDT and YYEEEE. V lost 2 bases, J lost 3 bases, and 2 bases stayed unmatched. The CDR3 runs 13 residues. The CDR3 bases are TGTGCCAGCAGCTTAGCGGGGTACTACGAGCAGTACTTC. It encodes CASSLAGYYEQYF.

The chain links TRBV19 to TRBJ2-5; possibly TRBD2 for D (6 bases). The tail of the sequence fits TRBJ2-7 better, so the J call may be wrong. This CDR3 is 13 amino acids long. CDR1 is LNHDA, CDR2 SQIVND, per germline (reference sequence). The CDR3 loop is CASSVGLDYEQYF. In DNA form, the CDR3 reads TGTGCCAGTAGTGTGGGACTGGATTACGAGCAGTACTTC.

The genes are TRBV2 and TRBJ2-5; 8 bases map to TRBD2. The CDR3 totals 14 residues. Germline V lookup: CDR1 SNHLY, CDR2 FYNNEI. The trim removed 8 bases at V and 4 bases at J, leaving 9 bases unmatched. The CDR3 loop is CASFSAGVPETQYF. CDR3 coding DNA: TGTGCCAGCTTTTCAGCGGGAGTCCCAGAGACCCAGTACTTC.

The rearrangement uses TRBV6-5 and TRBJ2-1; TRBD2 might be the D (5 bases). Germline CDR1 MNHEY, CDR2 SVGAGI. The V and J ends lost 7 bases and 2 bases respectively, with 12 bases between them. This CDR3 contains 14 residues. The CDR3 sequence is CASTLARAYNEQFF. The CDR3, as DNA: TGTGCCAGCACCCTCGCGAGGGCCTACAATGAGCAGTTCTTC.

This clone was seen more than once but under ten times. CDR3 DNA sequence: TGTGCCAGCAGTTACTCTCAGGGGGCAGGTGGAAACACCATATATTTT. This codes for CASSYSQGAGGNTIYF. This chain connects TRBV6-5 to TRBJ1-3; 8 nucleotides line up with TRBD1. V was clipped by 0 bases and J by 3 bases; unmatched bases: 4. CDR3 length equals 16 residues. The V gene's germline CDR1 is MNHEY and CDR2 SVGAGI.

As DNA, the CDR3 is TGCGCCAGCACCGGGACTAGCGGGAAGGTGACCCAGTACTTC. Translating gives CASTGTSGKVTQYF. The rearrangement uses TRBV5-1 and TRBJ2-5, with 13 bases identical to TRBD2. Germline CDR1 is SGHRS and CDR2 is YFSETQ. This CDR3 contains 14 residues. V shed 6 bases and J 7 bases; nucleotides not matched to a gene: 6.

Notes on this clone: Distinct nucleotide sequences in the sample also encode this CDR3. The rearrangement links TRBV7-2 to TRBJ1-6; 10 nucleotides align to TRBD1. V lost 5 bases, J lost 5 bases, and 3 bases stayed unmatched. The CDR3 runs 15 residues. CDR1 and CDR2 (germline): SGHTA, FQGNSA. The CDR3 sequence: CASSRDRGHNSPLHF. CDR3 in DNA: TGTGCCAGCAGCAGAGACAGGGGGCATAATTCACCCCTCCACTTT.